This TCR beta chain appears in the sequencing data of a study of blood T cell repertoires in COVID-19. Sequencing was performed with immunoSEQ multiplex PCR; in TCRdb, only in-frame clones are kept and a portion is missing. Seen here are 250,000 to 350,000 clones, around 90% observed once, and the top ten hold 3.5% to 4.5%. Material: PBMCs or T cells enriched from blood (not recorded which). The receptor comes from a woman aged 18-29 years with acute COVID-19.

Here the CDR3 DNA reads TGTGCCAGCAGTCCCCTAAGACAGGGGAGGGGAGAGACCCAGTACTTC. Translated, it gives CASSPLRQGRGETQYF. The chain couples TRBV28 to TRBJ2-5, with D tentatively TRBD1 (8 bases). The germline V gene encodes CDR1 MDHEN and CDR2 SYDVKM. The CDR3 totals 16 residues. V was clipped by 5 bases and J by 4 bases, with 20 bases between them.